This T cell receptor beta chain was recovered during a study of breast tumors, draining lymph nodes, adjacent tissues. There are a few counts of this clonotype. The antigen remains undetermined. Samples came from axillary lymph nodes draining the breast cancer. MiXCR, applied by TCRdb to the multiplex PCR reads, yields one record per CDR3 protein. Of 140,000 or so distinct CDR3 sequences in the sample, approximately 30% were seen once. Study observations and caveats: Tumor and nontumor repertoires were significantly more similar in luminal-like than in basal-like breast cancer.

This sequence originates from a female donor with breast cancer. Some clones in this sample may be carry-over from other donors' samples. Sequenced material: axillary lymph node tissue.

The DNA for the CDR3 is TGTGCCAGCAGCGTAGCAGGGGGCGGCCCTGAAGCTTTCTTT. This gives the protein CASSVAGGGPEAFF. The genes are TRBV9 and TRBJ1-1; TRBD1 matches 8 bases. The V segment lost 0 bases and the J segment 6 bases; nucleotides outside the gene matches: 4. CDR3 length: 14 amino acids. Germline CDR1 SGDLS, CDR2 YYNGEE.